One and the same sample provided the 9 T cell receptor beta chains below, sequenced in a study of T cells expressing NK-cell markers. TCRdb re-called the 5' RACE reads; every CDR3 protein appears as one record, without DNA. The repertoire table contains 250,000 to 300,000 distinct CDR3 sequences. The sequenced material came from blood T cells: a sorted CD56 or NKG2C T cell subset, CD4+ or CD8+ T cells, or bulk PBMC T cells (not recorded which). The receptors originated from a woman between 18 and 75 years old in good health.

The chain is built from TRBV5-1 and TRBJ2-3; as DNA is missing, the TRBD1 call by TCRdb cannot be tested. Germline CDR1 reads SGHRS; CDR2 reads YFSETQ. This CDR3 has 15 amino acids. The chain's CDR3 is CASSRIGGLTDTQYF. The whole variable domain, filled in from reference TRBV5-1 and TRBJ2-3, reads KAGVTQTPRYLIKTRGQQVTLSCSPISGHRSVSWYQQTPGQGLQFLFEYFSETQRNKGNFPGRFSGRQFSNSRSEMNVSTLELGDSALYLCASSRIGGLTDTQYFGPGTRLTVL.

This chain links TRBV5-1 with TRBJ2-6. Germline values: CDR1 SGHRS, CDR2 YFSETQ. The CDR3 is 15 amino acids. The CDR3 here is CASSLVVSGANVLTF.

The rearrangement joins TRBV4-3 to TRBJ2-1. Per the germline V gene, CDR1 is LGHNA and CDR2 is YSLEER. This CDR3 has 15 residues. This CDR3 is CASSQDSDPYNEQFF.

The chain joins TRBV20-1 to TRBJ2-7. CDR3 length equals 14 residues. CDR1 and CDR2 (germline): DFQATT, SNEGSKA (reference sequence). CDR3 loop: CSATKGGSQYEQYF.

The chain employs TRBV21-1 and TRBJ2-5; TCRdb selects TRBD2, and the lack of DNA leaves this call unchecked. TRBV21-1 is a pseudogene segment. The CDR3 spans 16 residues. The CDR3 region is CASSRDSGREQETQYF.

The chain carries TRBV10-3 and TRBJ2-3; TCRdb picks TRBD2, but there is no DNA to check that call. This CDR3 contains 14 residues. Germline-derived CDR1 and CDR2 are ENHRY and SYGVKD. The CDR3 here is CAITGLPSTDTQYF.

J is TRBJ2-7 and V is TRBV12-3 or TRBV12-4; TCRdb designates TRBD2, a call that cannot be tested without DNA. The CDR3 spans 15 residues. The CDR3 sequence: CASSLKSSGNYEQYF.

The rearrangement links TRBV20-1 to TRBJ2-3; checking the TCRdb D call of TRBD1 is not possible without DNA. The CDR3 sequence is 16 residues long. Germline CDR1 DFQATT, CDR2 SNEGSKA (reference sequence). This chain's CDR3 is CSARPRGREHTDTQYF.

The chain recombines TRBV3-1 with TRBJ2-2. The germline CDR1 and CDR2 sequences are LGHDT and YNNKEL (reference sequence). The CDR3 has 16 residues. CDR3 in amino acids: CASSQELAANTGELFF.